Shown below are 22 T cell receptor beta chains from a single sample sequenced in a study of shared clonotypes between healthy human individuals. Sequenced by immunoSEQ multiplex PCR; TCRdb stores in-frame clones only, minus some. The table has around 2.1 million clones, 95% seen once. Sequencing used naive CD4+ T cells sorted from blood. Subset: CD45RA+ positively selected. The receptors stem from a man aged 18 to 30 in good health.

The V call is TRBV9, the J call TRBJ2-7, with 9 bases that match TRBD2. CDR3 size: 14 residues. V trimming: 0 bases; J trimming: 2 bases; junction bases outside the gene matches: 0. The germline gives CDR1 SGDLS, CDR2 YYNGEE. The CDR3 spells CASSVGLAAYEQYF. CDR3 bases: TGTGCCAGCAGCGTAGGACTAGCGGCCTACGAGCAGTACTTC.

The chain joins TRBV4-2 to TRBJ2-7; D gene unclear. Germline CDR1 reads LGHNA; CDR2 reads YNFKEQ. This CDR3 is built from 15 residues. V was pared by 4 bases and J by 2 bases, with 15 bases between. The CDR3 reads CASSLYPEIAYEQYF. The CDR3 nucleotides are TGTGCCAGCAGCCTTTACCCAGAAATAGCCTACGAGCAGTACTTC.

This chain uses TRBV20-1 with TRBJ1-2, with D tentatively TRBD1 (6 bases). The CDR3 extends over 11 amino acids. Germline CDR1 and CDR2: DFQATT and SNEGSKA (reference sequence). V shed 6 bases and J shed 2 bases, with 7 bases lying between them. The CDR3 protein is CSAGANYGYTF. CDR3 sequence (DNA): TGCAGTGCGGGGGCGAACTATGGCTACACCTTC.

The V and J genes are TRBV18 and TRBJ1-3; D unresolved. CDR3 length: 15 residues. Trimming took 5 bases from V and 4 from J, leaving 15 bases between them. The V gene's germline CDR1 is KGHSH and CDR2 LQKENI. The CDR3: CASSFRVQEGNTIYF. The CDR3 DNA sequence: TGTGCCAGCTCATTTCGTGTCCAGGAGGGAAACACCATATATTTT.

The V gene is TRBV18, the J gene TRBJ1-4, with D perhaps TRBD1 (5 bases). Germline CDR1 KGHSH, CDR2 LQKENI. Trimming stripped 4 bases from V and 3 bases from J, with 12 bases between. The CDR3 is 15 residues long. As DNA, the CDR3 is TGTGCCAGCTCACAGGGGTATCCACCTAATGAAAAACTGTTTTTT. It translates to CASSQGYPPNEKLFF.

The rearrangement joins TRBV2 to TRBJ2-2, with TRBD2 identical over 7 bases. V dropped 5 bases and J dropped 5; count of bases not matched to a gene: 5. Germline CDR1 reads SNHLY; CDR2 reads FYNNEI. The CDR3 sequence is 14 residues long. This chain's CDR3 is CASSRTRTTGELFF. CDR3 in DNA: TGTGCCAGCAGTCGGACTAGAACGACCGGGGAGCTGTTTTTT.

The chain is built from TRBV6-1 and TRBJ1-5, with a possible D match to TRBD1 (6 bases). CDR1 is MNHNS and CDR2 is SASEGT in the germline V gene. Trimming stripped 5 bases from V and 4 bases from J, with 12 bases between. The CDR3 runs 14 residues. The CDR3 loop reads CASSKYRENQPQHF. The CDR3 region has the DNA TGTGCCAGCAGTAAGTACAGGGAGAATCAGCCCCAGCATTTT.

As to this clone: Other nucleotide sequences in the sample specify the same CDR3. The chain carries TRBV10-3 and TRBJ2-3; tentatively, D is TRBD2 (6 bases). Trimming pared 9 bases from V and 2 bases from J, leaving 9 bases between. From germline, CDR1 is ENHRY and CDR2 SYGVKD. This CDR3 has 12 amino acids. This CDR3 reads CAISGNTDTQYF. The CDR3 DNA follows: TGTGCCATTAGCGGAAACACAGATACGCAGTATTTT.

CDR3 amino acids: CASSPGGGGVGETQYF. CDR3 nucleotide sequence: TGTGCCAGCAGCCCCGGAGGCGGGGGGGTCGGAGAGACCCAGTACTTC. The chain uses TRBV11-3 and TRBJ2-5; 9 nucleotides match TRBD2. Germline CDR1 SGHNT, CDR2 YENEEA. CDR3 length: 16 residues. V was pared by 5 bases and J by 4 bases, with 11 bases of the junction left unmatched.

The count of this clone is one. The rearrangement joins TRBV1 to TRBJ2-1; the table assigns TRBD1, which was not confirmed against the DNA. TRBV1 is assigned pseudogene status. The CDR3 runs 13 residues. Here the CDR3 DNA reads TGCACCAGCGACTACAGGGGCCCAAGTGAGCAGTTCTTC. Protein product: CTSDYRGPSEQFF.

The chain uses TRBV5-1 and TRBJ2-1; D is uncertain. V was clipped by 0 bases and J by 9 bases, with 4 bases between them. The CDR3 loop spans 11 amino acids. Germline V gene lookup returns CDR1 SGHRS and CDR2 YFSETQ. As DNA, the CDR3 is TGCGCCAGCAGCTTGGATCGTGAGCAGTTCTTC. This sequence encodes CASSLDREQFF.

V gene TRBV13 combines with J gene TRBJ2-5; TRBD2 agrees at 7 bases. The CDR3 is 15 residues long. The trim removed 3 bases at V and 5 bases at J, leaving 9 bases unmatched. CDR1 is PRHDT and CDR2 is FYEKMQ in the germline V gene (reference sequence). The CDR3 protein is CASSLGAGRLETQYF. The CDR3 nucleotides read TGTGCCAGCAGCTTGGGAGCGGGGCGTCTGGAGACCCAGTACTTC.

Regarding this clone: The sample holds other DNA sequences that translate to the same CDR3. The gene calls are TRBV7-9 and TRBJ2-7; D remains unclear. This CDR3 region has 11 residues. Trimming removed 3 bases from V and 6 bases from J, with 6 bases in between. Germline CDR1 reads SEHNR; CDR2 reads FQNEAQ (reference sequence). CDR3 sequence reads: CASSFSGEQYF. The DNA of the CDR3 is TGTGCCAGCAGCTTTAGTGGCGAGCAGTACTTC. The full variable domain, its missing parts supplied by reference TRBV7-9 and TRBJ2-7, is DTGVSQNPRHKITKRGQNVTFRCDPISEHNRLYWYRQTLGQGPEFLTYFQNEAQLEKSRLLSDRFSAERPKGSFSTLEIQRTEQGDSAMYLCASSFSGEQYFGPGTRLTVT.

The chain joins TRBV7-9 to TRBJ2-1, with D perhaps matching TRBD2 (6 bases). Trimming stripped 5 bases from V and 0 bases from J, with 14 bases between. Looked up from germline, CDR1 is SEHNR and CDR2 is FQNEAQ (reference sequence). The CDR3 runs 16 residues. The CDR3 region is CASSQTAGSSYNEQFF. The CDR3, as DNA: TGTGCCAGCAGCCAAACCGCCGGGAGCTCCTACAATGAGCAGTTCTTC.

This chain uses TRBV6-1 with TRBJ2-3; 10 nucleotides align to TRBD2. Trimming cost V 7 bases and J 3 bases; bases outside gene matches: 7. The CDR3 covers 15 residues. CDR1 and CDR2 (germline): MNHNS, SASEGT. The CDR3 sequence is CASKRPGLATDTQYF. In nucleotides, the CDR3 is TGTGCCAGCAAGCGTCCGGGACTAGCGACAGATACGCAGTATTTT.

J is TRBJ1-1 and V is TRBV5-1; no firm D call. With 1 base removed from V and 1 base from J, the gap between germline ends came to 5 bases. This CDR3 contains 13 residues. Germline V gene data show CDR1 as SGHRS and CDR2 as YFSETQ. CDR3 amino acids: CASSLPENTEAFF. In DNA, the CDR3 is TGCGCCAGCAGCTTGCCAGAGAACACTGAAGCTTTCTTT.

This sequence joins TRBV6-6 and TRBJ2-7; 9 positions match TRBD2. The V gene end was trimmed by 10 bases and the J gene end by 1 base; junction bases not matched to a gene: 11. The CDR3 loop spans 15 amino acids. CDR1 is MNHNY and CDR2 is SVGAGI in the germline V gene (reference sequence). CDR3 DNA sequence: TGTGCCACGCTAGCGGCTAGCGGGATTTCCTACGAGCAGTACTTC. Translating it yields CATLAASGISYEQYF.

The chain links TRBV1 to TRBJ1-5; the table gives TRBD1 as D, unverified against the DNA. TRBV1 is designated a pseudogene. This CDR3 spans 16 amino acids. CDR3 amino acids: CTSSQRNGTGNQPQHF. In DNA, the CDR3 is TGCACCAGCAGCCAACGAAATGGGACAGGGAATCAGCCCCAGCATTTT.

This chain links TRBV6-1 with TRBJ1-5; unclear D gene. Germline assignment: CDR1 MNHNS and CDR2 SASEGT. The CDR3 runs 14 residues. Deletions cut 7 bases from V and 4 bases from J, with 14 bases between. The CDR3 sequence is CASTPLAINQPQHF. The CDR3 nucleotides are TGTGCCAGCACCCCCTTAGCCATTAATCAGCCCCAGCATTTT.

This chain joins TRBV29-1 and TRBJ2-5; the D gene is possibly TRBD1 (5 bases). Trimming removed 0 bases from V and 2 bases from J, with 10 bases in between. Germline V lookup: CDR1 SQVTM, CDR2 ANQGSEA. The CDR3 sequence is 14 residues long. This chain's CDR3 is CSVEDRGQQETQYF. The CDR3 DNA follows: TGCAGCGTTGAAGATCGAGGACAACAAGAGACCCAGTACTTC.

About this clone: Other nucleotide sequences in the sample specify the same CDR3. The V call is TRBV10-3, the J call TRBJ1-2, with D perhaps TRBD1 (5 bases). The V gene's germline CDR1 is ENHRY and CDR2 SYGVKD. V gave up 3 bases and J gave up 3 bases, with 8 bases separating them. The CDR3 has 13 residues. The CDR3 region is CAISDRVDYGYTF. DNA for the CDR3: TGTGCCATCAGTGACAGGGTGGACTATGGCTACACCTTC.

The chain uses TRBV7-4 and TRBJ2-4, with TRBD2 matching 10 bases. CDR1 is SGHVT and CDR2 is SQSDAQ in the germline V gene. The CDR3 is made up of 16 amino acids. Losses at the gene ends were 4 bases for V and 7 bases for J; bases not matched to a gene: 10. CDR3 sequence: CASSCDPTSGMNIQYF. CDR3 nucleotide sequence: TGTGCCAGCAGCTGCGATCCTACTAGCGGGATGAACATTCAGTACTTC.